A selection of T cell receptor beta chains follows, all from one sample in a study of TIL therapy for anti-PD-1-resistant metastatic lung cancer. Only in-frame clones appear in the TCRdb table, and some are missing; sequencing was by immunoSEQ multiplex PCR. The data contain tens of thousands of clones, approximately 83% of them singletons. The sequenced sample was blood, obtained at baseline. The receptors come from a person aged 25-80 years with non-small cell lung cancer. The CDR3 runs from the conserved cysteine through the conserved F or W. The D gene is left open where the match is weak. Clone size, where shown, is once, few, many, or a class for clones that have expanded.

cdr3_length j_call v_call clone_size d_call cdr3_nt cdr3_aa
12 TRBJ2-7 TRBV12-3/TRBV12-4 . . TGTGCCAGCAGCAGGGGAGGTTACGAGCAGTACTTC CASSRGGYEQYF
13 TRBJ2-7 TRBV6-5 . . TGTGCCAGCAGGCCGCCCGGGGGCAGCGAGCAGTACTTC CASRPPGGSEQYF
14 TRBJ2-1 TRBV19 . . TGTGCCAGTAGTTTTAGGGGAGCTGGTAATGAGCAGTTCTTC CASSFRGAGNEQFF
16 TRBJ1-4 TRBV5-5 . TRBD1 TGTGCCAGCAGCCCTAGACAGGGGGCATATAATGAAAAACTGTTTTTT CASSPRQGAYNEKLFF
13 TRBJ2-7 TRBV28 . . TGTGCCAGCAGCCGCCCGTGGGATGGCGAGCAGTACTTC CASSRPWDGEQYF
13 TRBJ2-1 TRBV23-1 . . TGCGCCAGCAGTCCACCACCGAGACCTGAGCAGTTCTTC CASSPPPRPEQFF
13 TRBJ2-1 TRBV11-2 once . TGTGCCAGCAGCTTGTCTTTCCTCCATGAGCAGTTCTTC CASSLSFLHEQFF
15 TRBJ2-6 TRBV28 . . TGTGCCAGCAGTTCCTGGACCTCTGGGGCCAACGTCCTGACTTTC CASSSWTSGANVLTF
15 TRBJ2-7 TRBV7-2 . TRBD1 TGTGCCAGCAGCTTACTACGGGACAGGGGACACGAGCAGTACTTC CASSLLRDRGHEQYF
13 TRBJ1-4 TRBV2 . . TGTGCCAGCACGCGGAACGGTGGCGAAAAACTGTTTTTT CASTRNGGEKLFF
15 TRBJ2-5 TRBV20-1 . TRBD2 TGCAGTGCTAGTTCTAGCGGGGGGCCTGGGGAGACCCAGTACTTC CSASSSGGPGETQYF
16 TRBJ2-7 TRBV6-2/TRBV6-3 . TRBD1 TGTGCCAGCAGCCCACTCCGGACAGGGAGCTCCTACGAGCAGTACTTC CASSPLRTGSSYEQYF
14 TRBJ1-1 TRBV9 . . TGTGCCAGCAGCGTAGGGCAGGTGAACACTGAAGCTTTCTTT CASSVGQVNTEAFF
17 TRBJ2-3 TRBV5-1 . TRBD2 TGCGCCAGCAGCTTGGCCGTCTGGACGGGGGGGCCAGATACGCAGTATTTT CASSLAVWTGGPDTQYF
11 TRBJ2-1 TRBV20-1 . . TGCAGTGCCTGGGTTGGGAATGAGCAGTTCTTC CSAWVGNEQFF
16 TRBJ2-5 TRBV21-1 . . TGTGCCAGCAGCAAAGGGACAACAGGTTTCCAAGAGACCCAGTACTTC CASSKGTTGFQETQYF
15 TRBJ1-5 TRBV4-3 . . TGCGCCAGCAGCCAAGATCTTGGCAGCCATCAGCCCCAGCATTTT CASSQDLGSHQPQHF
14 TRBJ1-2 TRBV24-1 . . TGTGCCACCAGTGATTCGTTCAGTGCGGGGGGCTACACCTTC CATSDSFSAGGYTF
16 TRBJ2-5 TRBV28 . TRBD2 TGTGCCAGCAGCATAGCGGGGGTCAACCGAGTAGAGACCCAGTACTTC CASSIAGVNRVETQYF
13 TRBJ2-5 TRBV28 . . TGTGCCAGCAGTTCCCAGCGGGAAGAGACCCAGTACTTC CASSSQREETQYF
15 TRBJ2-4 TRBV11-3 . . TGTGCCAGCAGCGACCGGAGGTTGGGGGGAAACATTCAGTACTTC CASSDRRLGGNIQYF
17 TRBJ1-1 TRBV7-9 . . TGTGCCAGCAGCTTAGTGGACCCATCTAATGTGAACACTGAAGCTTTCTTT CASSLVDPSNVNTEAFF
14 TRBJ1-1 TRBV7-2 . . TGTGCCAGCAGCCTCGACAGGAGGAAGGCTGAAGCTTTCTTT CASSLDRRKAEAFF
14 TRBJ1-3 TRBV10-3 few TRBD1 TGTGCCATCGGGACAGTTTTCTCTGGAAACACCATATATTTT CAIGTVFSGNTIYF
12 TRBJ1-1 TRBV28 . . TGTGCCAGCAGTTTACAGGACACTGAAGCTTTCTTT CASSLQDTEAFF
16 TRBJ2-5 TRBV10-2 . . TGCGCCAGCAGTGAGCCCTACAGGAATTCGCAAGGGACCCAGTACTTC CASSEPYRNSQGTQYF
15 TRBJ2-7 TRBV5-4 . . TGTGCCAGCAGCGCTGCCGGACTGTTGGCGGACGAGCAGTACTTC CASSAAGLLADEQYF
15 TRBJ1-5 TRBV7-9 . TRBD1 TGTGCCAGCAGCCCACAGGGGAGTAGCAATCAGCCCCAGCATTTT CASSPQGSSNQPQHF
15 TRBJ2-3 TRBV3-1/TRBV3-2 . . TGTGCCAGCAGCCAAGATCCAGTCAGGCCAGATACGCAGTATTTT CASSQDPVRPDTQYF
14 TRBJ2-2 TRBV29-1 . . TGCAGCGCAAAAAGACAGCGGAACACCGGGGAGCTGTTTTTT CSAKRQRNTGELFF
13 TRBJ2-1 TRBV29-1 . TRBD1 TGCAGCATGAGGGGACAGGGCTACAATGAGCAGTTCTTC CSMRGQGYNEQFF
16 TRBJ2-5 TRBV28 . TRBD2 TGTGCCAGCAGTTTCGGGACTAGCGGGGGGTGGGAGACCCAGTACTTC CASSFGTSGGWETQYF
14 TRBJ2-5 TRBV5-5 . . TGTGCCAGCAGCGCCGGGACAACGCAAGAGACCCAGTACTTC CASSAGTTQETQYF
16 TRBJ1-1 TRBV28 . TRBD1 TGTGCCAGCAGTTTAATAGGCCAGGGGGCAGACACTGAAGCTTTCTTT CASSLIGQGADTEAFF
14 TRBJ2-3 TRBV6-4 . TRBD1 TGTGCCAGCCTCCGGGACAGCGGCACAGATACGCAGTATTTT CASLRDSGTDTQYF
11 TRBJ1-3 TRBV28 . . TGTGCCAGTCACTCTGGAAACACCATATATTTT CASHSGNTIYF
16 TRBJ1-2 TRBV19 . . TGTGCCAGTAGTATAGATTTGGGACAACTTGTCTATGGCTACACCTTC CASSIDLGQLVYGYTF
14 TRBJ2-1 TRBV5-1 . TRBD2 TGCGCCAGCAGCTCTAGCGGGGGCTACAATGAGCAGTTCTTC CASSSSGGYNEQFF
15 TRBJ2-7 TRBV4-1 . . TGCGCCAGCAGCCAAGATAAAGTAGGCGCCTACGAGCAGTACTTC CASSQDKVGAYEQYF
14 TRBJ2-3 TRBV24-1 . . TGTGCCACCAGTAGGGAATGGGCGGCAGATACGCAGTATTTT CATSREWAADTQYF
15 TRBJ2-4 TRBV2 . TRBD1 TGTGCCAGCAGCCTTAACAGGGGAATGGGTAACATTCAGTACTTC CASSLNRGMGNIQYF
14 TRBJ1-5 TRBV6-6 . . TGTGCCAGCAGTTTAGCAGTGGTCAATCAGCCCCAGCATTTT CASSLAVVNQPQHF
16 TRBJ2-7 TRBV4-1 . TRBD2 TGCGCCAGCAGCCAAGATCAAAGCGGGAGCGCCTACGAGCAGTACTTC CASSQDQSGSAYEQYF
15 TRBJ2-5 TRBV19 . . TGTGCCAGTAGCCCGAGGGACTTAGGACGAGAGACCCAGTACTTC CASSPRDLGRETQYF
13 TRBJ2-1 TRBV5-4 once . TGTGCCAGCAGCTTGGCGGCCCCCAATGAGCAGTTCTTC CASSLAAPNEQFF
14 TRBJ1-6 TRBV7-9 few TRBD1 TGTGCCAGCAGCCCGGGACAGACTAATTCACCCCTCCACTTT CASSPGQTNSPLHF
15 TRBJ1-1 TRBV29-1 once . TGCAGCGTTGAAAGGAGGGCAGAGAGGGTCGGTGAAGCTTTCTTT CSVERRAERVGEAFF
19 TRBJ2-1 TRBV6-2/TRBV6-3 few . TGTGCCAGCAGTTACTCGGAGGCGTCGGGGGCCCGCGAGTGGGGTGAGCAGTTCTTC CASSYSEASGAREWGEQFF
14 TRBJ2-7 TRBV30 . . TGTGCCTGGGTGCCCTCCCCTTACTTTAACGAGCAGTACTTC CAWVPSPYFNEQYF
16 TRBJ2-7 TRBV2 . . TGTGCCAGCAACCCTCCGGGACGGGTATCTTCCTACGAGCAGTACTTC CASNPPGRVSSYEQYF
13 TRBJ2-1 TRBV7-7 . TRBD1 TGTGCTAGCAGCAGGGACAGGGGCAATGAGCAGTTCTTC CASSRDRGNEQFF
13 TRBJ2-2 TRBV2 . . TGTGCCAGCAGAACAGGGTACACCGGGGAGCTGTTTTTT CASRTGYTGELFF
16 TRBJ1-4 TRBV9 . . TGTGCCAGCAGCGCGGGGGTACAGGTAACTAATGAAAAACTGTTTTTT CASSAGVQVTNEKLFF